What follows are 10 T cell receptor beta chains derived from one specimen sequenced in a study of blood T cells in healthy people across ages. Combining a sample-barcoded 5' primer with a J-beta primer mix, a second PCR ran for roughly 6 to 11 cycles. From the 5' RACE reads, TCRdb called clonotypes with MiXCR, one entry per CDR3 protein. The sample gives about 640,000 distinct CDR3 sequences, roughly 58% of which show up once; 30% to 45% is in the top ten. Sequences were obtained from blood. The receptors shown here come from a man in his 60s in good health.

This clonotype showed up just a few times. This chain uses TRBV27 with TRBJ1-2; possibly TRBD1 for D (5 bases). Trimming stripped 6 bases from V and 8 bases from J, with 25 bases between. The V gene's germline CDR1 is MNHEY and CDR2 SMNVEV (reference sequence). CDR3 length: 16 residues. The CDR3 here is CASSPRGATTPRGYTF. As DNA, the CDR3 is TGTGCCAGCAGCCCTCGAGGGGCGACTACACCTCGGGGCTACACCTTC.

The rearrangement joins TRBV4-3 to TRBJ2-7; maybe TRBD2 (5 bases). The V and J ends lost 1 base and 3 bases respectively, with 10 bases between them. The germline gives CDR1 LGHNA, CDR2 YSLEER. This CDR3 has 14 residues. The CDR3 loop is CASSQVGSGYEQYF. For the CDR3, the DNA is TGCGCCAGCAGCCAAGTTGGGAGCGGCTACGAGCAGTACTTC.

The CDR3: CASSGPRTSGYNEQFF. Here the CDR3 DNA reads TGCGCCAGCAGCGGCCCCCGGACTAGCGGATACAATGAGCAGTTCTTC. The rearrangement uses TRBV5-1 and TRBJ2-1; TRBD2 matches at 10 bases. J gave up 4 bases and V 4 bases, and 8 bases lay outside the gene matches. The germline gives CDR1 SGHRS, CDR2 YFSETQ. The CDR3 has 16 residues.

This rearrangement joins TRBV29-1 to TRBJ2-5; D not certain. The germline gives CDR1 SQVTM, CDR2 ANQGSEA. The length of the CDR3 is 11 residues. Trimming took off 7 bases at V and 5 bases at J, with 11 bases between the two ends. CDR3 loop: CSGVAGETQYF. The CDR3 DNA reads TGCAGCGGTGTAGCCGGGGAGACCCAGTACTTC. Full variable domain (outside the CDR3, taken from reference TRBV29-1 and TRBJ2-5): SAVISQKPSRDICQRGTSLTIQCQVDSQVTMMFWYRQQPGQSLTLIATANQGSEATYESGFVIDKFPISRPNLTFSTLTVSNMSPEDSSIYLCSGVAGETQYFGPGTRLLVL.

This clonotype has only a few counts. The chain has TRBV11-2 and TRBJ2-5; 7 nucleotides line up with TRBD2. Trimming at V came to 0 bases and at J to 4 bases, leaving 5 bases not matched to a gene. CDR1 is SGHAT, CDR2 FQNNGV, per germline. The CDR3 has 15 residues. The CDR3 DNA reads as TGTGCCAGCAGCTTAGATCCTGGGGGGGGAGAGACCCAGTACTTC. Amino acid sequence: CASSLDPGGGETQYF.

DNA for the CDR3: TGTGCCAGCAGCTTGGCCGGCGGTGCGACACACTATGGCTACACCTTC. Amino acid sequence: CASSLAGGATHYGYTF. The V call is TRBV5-5, the J call TRBJ1-2, with no clear D. Germline CDR1 and CDR2: SGHKS and YYEKEE (reference sequence). V gave up 0 bases and J gave up 3 bases, with 15 bases separating them. The CDR3 extends over 16 amino acids.

This clonotype turned up a few times. This rearrangement joins TRBV7-2 to TRBJ2-1, with D possibly being TRBD1 or TRBD2 (5 bases each). Germline lookup yields CDR1 SGHTA and CDR2 FQGNSA. V was trimmed by 4 bases and J by 3 bases, leaving 13 bases between them. This CDR3 spans 15 amino acids. The CDR3 DNA follows: TGTGCCAGCAGCTCCCCCGGGGCTAACTACAATGAGCAGTTCTTC. Translation gives CASSSPGANYNEQFF.

The V and J genes are TRBV11-2 and TRBJ1-2; 8 bases fit TRBD1. This CDR3 spans 14 amino acids. Unmatched junction bases numbered 7, after V lost 5 bases and J lost 5 bases. CDR1 and CDR2 (germline): SGHAT, FQNNGV. In DNA, the CDR3 is TGTGCCAGCAGCCACGGGAACAGGGGGTATGGCTACACCTTC. Translation gives CASSHGNRGYGYTF.

The chain has TRBV12-3 or TRBV12-4 and TRBJ2-4; 9 bases are a match to TRBD1. With the DNA end fitting TRBJ2-5 better, the J assignment may be wrong. The CDR3 extends over 15 amino acids. CDR3 sequence: CASSGTGSGGETQYF. CDR3 sequence (DNA): TGTGCCAGCAGTGGGACAGGGTCTGGTGGGGAGACCCAGTACTTC.

The chain employs TRBV7-2 and TRBJ2-1; D is undetermined. Per germline, CDR1 SGHTA and CDR2 FQGNSA. V lost 5 bases and J 0 bases, leaving 8 bases between the germline ends. CDR3 length: 14 residues. The CDR3 DNA sequence: TGTGCCAGCAGCCCAAAGAGCTCCTACAATGAGCAGTTCTTC. It translates to CASSPKSSYNEQFF.